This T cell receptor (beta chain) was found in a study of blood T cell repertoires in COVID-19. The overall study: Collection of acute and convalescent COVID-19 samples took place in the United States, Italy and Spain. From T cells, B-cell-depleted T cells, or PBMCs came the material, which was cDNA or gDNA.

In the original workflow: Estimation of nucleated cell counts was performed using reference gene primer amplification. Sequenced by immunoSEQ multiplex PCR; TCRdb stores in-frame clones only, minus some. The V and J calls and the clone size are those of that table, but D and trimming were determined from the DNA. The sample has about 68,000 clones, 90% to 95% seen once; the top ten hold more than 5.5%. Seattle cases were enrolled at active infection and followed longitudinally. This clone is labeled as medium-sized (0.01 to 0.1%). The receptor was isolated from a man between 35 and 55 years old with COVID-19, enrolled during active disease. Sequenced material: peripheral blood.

The CDR3, as DNA: TGTGCCAGCAGCCAAGGGTTGGTCGGAGCTTTCTTT. Residues: CASSQGLVGAFF. The chain recombines TRBV4-2 with TRBJ1-1; the D is unclear. In germline, CDR1 is LGHNA, CDR2 YNFKEQ. Trimming removed 1 base at V and 10 bases at J, with 10 bases between. This CDR3 is 12 amino acids long.